The following is a TCR beta chain sequence with its context. What it binds is unknown. The unexposed donors gave CD4+ T cells in 2011-2018, prior to COVID-19. After about ten days of culture, CD4+ T cells were isolated. The data originate from a study of CD4 T cells in relation to SARS-CoV-2 and coronaviruses. Study-level results: Around 60% of donors had memory CD4+ clonotypes crossrecognizing SARS-CoV-2 and common cold coronavirus spike.

Method: immunoSEQ multiplex PCR; TCRdb's copy keeps in-frame clones and lacks some. The sample contains 27,000 or so clones, about 80% of which appear only once. V gave up 1 base and J gave up 3 bases, with 13 bases separating them. CDR3 length: 16 residues. From germline, CDR1 is LGHDT and CDR2 YNNKEL (reference sequence). This TCR was sampled from a human donor in good health. The sequenced sample was CD4+ T cells from PBMCs, cultured in vitro. This sequence joins TRBV3-1 (or the pseudogene TRBV3-2) and TRBJ1-5; no definite D call. The CDR3 spells CASSQGFRASNQPQHF. CDR3 coding DNA: TGTGCCAGCAGCCAAGGATTTAGAGCCTCCAATCAGCCCCAGCATTTT.